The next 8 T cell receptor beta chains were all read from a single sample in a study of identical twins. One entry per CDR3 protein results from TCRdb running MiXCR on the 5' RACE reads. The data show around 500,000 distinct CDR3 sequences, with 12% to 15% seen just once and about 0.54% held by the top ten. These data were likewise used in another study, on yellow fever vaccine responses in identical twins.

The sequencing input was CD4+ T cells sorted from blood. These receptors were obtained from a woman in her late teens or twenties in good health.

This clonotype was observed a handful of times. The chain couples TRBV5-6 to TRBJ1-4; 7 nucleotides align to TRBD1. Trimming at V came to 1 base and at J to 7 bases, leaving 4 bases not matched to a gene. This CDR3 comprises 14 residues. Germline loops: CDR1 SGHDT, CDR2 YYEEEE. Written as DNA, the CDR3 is TGTGCCAGCAGCTTGTACAGGGGAGGTGAAAAACTGTTTTTT. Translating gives CASSLYRGGEKLFF. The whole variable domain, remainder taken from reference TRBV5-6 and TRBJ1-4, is DAGVTQSPTHLIKTRGQQVTLRCSPKSGHDTVSWYQQALGQGPQFIFQYYEEEERQRGNFPDRFSGHQFPNYSSELNVNALLLGDSALYLCASSLYRGGEKLFFGSGTQLSVL.

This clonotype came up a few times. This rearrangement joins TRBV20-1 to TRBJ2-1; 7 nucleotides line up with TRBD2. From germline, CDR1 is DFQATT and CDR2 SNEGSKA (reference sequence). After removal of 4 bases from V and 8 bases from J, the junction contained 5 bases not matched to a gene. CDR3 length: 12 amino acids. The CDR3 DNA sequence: TGCAGTGCTACGCCCCTAGCGGATGAGCAGTTCTTC. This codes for CSATPLADEQFF.

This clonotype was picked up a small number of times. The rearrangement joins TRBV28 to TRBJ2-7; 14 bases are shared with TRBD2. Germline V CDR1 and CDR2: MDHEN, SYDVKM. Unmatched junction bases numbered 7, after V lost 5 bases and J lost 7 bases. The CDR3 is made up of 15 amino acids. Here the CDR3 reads CASSLGTSGSKEQYF. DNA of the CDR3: TGTGCCAGCAGTCTAGGGACTAGCGGGAGTAAAGAGCAGTACTTC.

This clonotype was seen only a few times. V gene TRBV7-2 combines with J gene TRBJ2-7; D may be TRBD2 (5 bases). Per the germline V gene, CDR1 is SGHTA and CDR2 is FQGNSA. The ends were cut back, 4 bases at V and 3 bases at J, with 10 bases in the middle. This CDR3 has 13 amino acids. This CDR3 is CASSSDGNYEQYF. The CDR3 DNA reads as TGTGCCAGCAGCTCGGACGGGAACTACGAGCAGTACTTC.

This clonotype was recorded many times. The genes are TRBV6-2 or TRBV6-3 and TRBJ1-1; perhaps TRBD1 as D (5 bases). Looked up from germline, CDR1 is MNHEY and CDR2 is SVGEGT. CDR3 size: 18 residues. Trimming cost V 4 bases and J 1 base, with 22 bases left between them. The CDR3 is CASSFSSLRVTGNTEAFF. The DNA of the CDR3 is TGTGCCAGCAGTTTTTCTTCGCTCAGAGTAACAGGGAACACTGAAGCTTTCTTT.

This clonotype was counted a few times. CDR3 protein: CASSLQGLPNEQYF. CDR3 DNA sequence: TGTGCCAGCTCCTTACAGGGACTCCCCAACGAGCAGTACTTC. The chain joins TRBV2 to TRBJ2-7; either TRBD1 or TRBD2 may supply D (6 bases each). The V gene's germline CDR1 is SNHLY and CDR2 FYNNEI. The CDR3 runs 14 residues. The V and J ends lost 8 bases and 5 bases respectively, with 19 bases between them.

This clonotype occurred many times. CDR3 nucleotide sequence: TGTGCCAGCAGTCTGGGGGGGCCAGAGACCCAGTACTTC. Protein: CASSLGGPETQYF. The chain recombines TRBV12-3 or TRBV12-4 with TRBJ2-5; D may be TRBD2 (7 bases). Between the trimmed V and J ends, which lost 5 bases and 4 bases, there was a span of 11 bases. CDR3 length: 13 residues.

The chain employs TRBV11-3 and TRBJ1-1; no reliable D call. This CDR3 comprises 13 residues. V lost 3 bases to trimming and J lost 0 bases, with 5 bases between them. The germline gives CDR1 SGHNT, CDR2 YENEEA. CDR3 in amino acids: CASSFGLNTEAFF. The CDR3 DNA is TGTGCCAGCAGCTTCGGACTGAACACTGAAGCTTTCTTT.